This entry concerns a single T cell receptor (beta chain). This clone was seen a single time. Its antigen is not yet known. No quality values exist for individual bases; no much larger clone is one base distant. Cut back by 4 bases and 4 bases, the V and J ends lie 10 bases apart. From the cysteine up to the phenylalanine, the CDR3 has a length of 14 residues. The sequence is cut down to CDR3 DNA, 42 bases in frame from base 1. CDR1 is given as KGHDR and CDR2 as SFDVKD, both from the germline V gene. The CDR3 regions of human TCRbeta chains were subjected to immunosequencing. Concerning the study's data processing: Repertoire TCRs were matched against a reference library of SARS-CoV-2-specific TCRs generated with the MIRA antigen-specificity platform. Breadth meant the fraction of unique TCRs that were SARS-CoV-2-associated, whereas depth meant the fraction of total T cells that were SARS-CoV-2-associated. Each spike-specific TCR was assigned to its reactive spike region and to a CD4 or CD8 class using the MIRA data. Log10-transformed breadth and depth values were compared by one-way ANOVA with Sidak's multiple comparisons tests. The table was pulled from immuneACCESS by TCRdb, which kept in-frame rearrangements only. Such tables lose some clones; where checked, under half of the loss comes from unresolved V genes, and the rest has no known cause. From that table come the V and J calls and clone size; the DNA was used to work out D and trimming. The sample has around 150,000 clones on record, roughly 94% of them singletons. Clones ranked in the top ten supply roughly 1.3% of the sample.

This entry comes from a study of T cell responses to AZD1222 COVID-19 vaccine (dated by TCRdb to the early 2020s). Describing the broader study: AZD1222 recipients with second doses at about 4 weeks or about 12 weeks were pooled, because spike-specific TCR depth and breadth did not differ between schedules. Trial participants were enrolled into age subgroups of 18-55, 56-69 and 70-plus years, which contained roughly 150, 30 and 60 TCR-sequenced participants, respectively. TCR sequencing covered 233 trial participants: 200 to 220 given two doses of AZD1222 and 26 given two doses of MenACWY control vaccine.

Overall results and qualifications from the work: Reportedly, almost half of the unique spike-specific TCRs recognized epitopes lying outside the regions that are mutated in the B.1.351 and B.1.1.7 variants. A significant rise in spike-specific TCR breadth and depth was observed after two AZD1222 doses relative to day 0 and relative to MenACWY recipients. Conclusions about previously exposed vaccinees are limited, since just six AZD1222 recipients were seropositive for SARS-CoV-2 at baseline. Participants were mostly white British, with more females than males. The authors suggested clonal diversity may have been underestimated. In the small 56-69-year group, the increase in depth fell short of significance, most likely because of low power. Vaccine-associated CD4 TCRs spanned the whole spike protein, with dominant responses in regions 160-218 and 743-854. Because no day 14 peak-response samples were available, the repertoires could be characterized only after the peak T cell response.

What this sample's time point label stands for: baseline before first vaccination. Vaccinee samples were obtained from the UK trials COV001 and COV002, which included a single-blind randomized controlled phase 2/3 trial of AZD1222 (ChAdOx1 nCoV-19) in healthy adults. For TCRbeta chain sequencing, PBMC samples were collected from trial participants at day 0 and at day 28 after the second dose. The TCR comes from an adult in good health. Recombination linked TRBV24-1 to TRBJ1-3, with TRBD1 tentatively as D gene (6 bases match). The material was peripheral blood, obtained on day 0 of AZD1222 vaccination. The DNA is TGTGCCACCAGTGACGGGGGGACAGGAAACACCATATATTTT. Translated, it reads CATSDGGTGNTIYF.